Following are 17 T cell receptor beta chains from one sample sequenced in a study of T cells after yellow fever vaccination. TCRdb redid the calling of the 5' RACE reads with MiXCR, one entry per CDR3 protein. The table lists about 320,000 distinct CDR3 sequences, 3.5% to 4.5% of them singletons. The material was PBMCs, obtained 15 days after the yellow fever booster vaccination. The receptors originated from a man in his late teens or twenties who received the YFV17D yellow fever vaccine.

This clonotype was found many times. The chain has TRBV20-1 and TRBJ2-3; 7 nucleotides align to TRBD2. With 5 bases clipped from V and 3 bases from J, the junction kept 8 bases outside the gene matches. There are 14 residues in the CDR3. The germline V gene has CDR1 DFQATT and CDR2 SNEGSKA (reference sequence). The CDR3 region has the DNA TGCAGTGCTTCCCGGGGGGAATTAACAGATACGCAGTATTTT. Encoded protein: CSASRGELTDTQYF.

This clonotype was counted once. The V and J genes are TRBV9 and TRBJ2-1; D call uncertain. Germline V gene sequence: CDR1 SGDLS, CDR2 YYNGEE. V dropped 1 base and J dropped 3 bases, with 11 bases sitting between them. This CDR3 comprises 15 residues. As DNA, the CDR3 is TGTGCCAGCAGCGTATCCGGGCTCTACTACAATGAGCAGTTCTTC. Protein sequence: CASSVSGLYYNEQFF.

The chain carries TRBV30 and TRBJ2-1; no firm D call. Trimming shortened V by 0 bases and J by 2 bases, and 5 bases separated the two germline ends. CDR1 GTSNPN and CDR2 SVGIG come from the germline V gene (reference sequence). This CDR3 contains 13 residues. The CDR3 is CAWSVVPYNEQFF. The CDR3, as DNA: TGTGCCTGGAGTGTAGTCCCCTACAATGAGCAGTTCTTC.

A few counts support this clonotype. V is TRBV9 and J is TRBJ1-1, with a possible D match to TRBD1 (5 bases). This CDR3 contains 13 residues. V dropped 4 bases and J dropped 5 bases, with 12 bases sitting between them. The V gene's germline CDR1 is SGDLS and CDR2 YYNGEE. DNA of the CDR3: TGTGCCAGCAGCTCAAGCGGGGGAACTGAAGCTTTCTTT. Translation: CASSSSGGTEAFF.

This clonotype has at least ten counts. The CDR3, as DNA: TGCGCCAGCAGCTTGAAGCCAGGGTGGGACACTGAAGCTTTCTTT. Amino acids: CASSLKPGWDTEAFF. V is TRBV5-1 and J is TRBJ1-1, with D perhaps matching TRBD1 (5 bases). V dropped 1 base and J dropped 3 bases, with 13 bases sitting between them. CDR3 length: 15 residues. CDR1 is SGHRS, CDR2 YFSETQ, per germline.

This clonotype was seen a few times. This chain joins TRBV5-4 and TRBJ2-5; D gene unclear. V was shortened by 9 bases and J by 3 bases, with 18 bases between the two germline ends. CDR3 length: 14 residues. Germline lookup yields CDR1 SGHNT and CDR2 YYREEE (reference sequence). Here the CDR3 DNA reads TGTGCCACCCGCCCCGGCCAGGCCGAAGAGACCCAGTACTTC. Translating it yields CATRPGQAEETQYF. The entire variable domain, with the rest obtained from reference TRBV5-4 and TRBJ2-5, is as follows: ETGVTQSPTHLIKTRGQQVTLRCSSQSGHNTVSWYQQALGQGPQFIFQYYREEENGRGNFPPRFSGLQFPNYSSELNVNALELDDSALYLCATRPGQAEETQYFGPGTRLLVL.

The sample holds a few counts of this clonotype. The chain's CDR3 is CSANIAGAPRYNEQFF. The DNA of the CDR3 is TGCAGTGCTAACATAGCGGGGGCTCCCCGGTACAATGAGCAGTTCTTC. V is TRBV20-1 and J is TRBJ2-1; 9 nucleotides agree with TRBD2. Trimming cost V 4 bases and J 4 bases; bases outside gene matches: 11. This CDR3 is 16 amino acids long. From germline, CDR1 is DFQATT and CDR2 SNEGSKA (reference sequence).

There are a few counts of this clonotype. The J gene is TRBJ2-4, the V gene TRBV7-9; no clear D gene. The CDR3 sequence is 13 residues long. V lost 0 bases, J lost 5 bases, and 5 bases lay in between. Germline V gives CDR1 SEHNR, CDR2 FQNEAQ (reference sequence). The CDR3: CASSLALENIQYF. Written as DNA, the CDR3 is TGTGCCAGCAGCTTAGCGTTGGAAAACATTCAGTACTTC. Full variable domain (outside the CDR3, taken from reference TRBV7-9 and TRBJ2-4): DTGVSQNPRHKITKRGQNVTFRCDPISEHNRLYWYRQTLGQGPEFLTYFQNEAQLEKSRLLSDRFSAERPKGSFSTLEIQRTEQGDSAMYLCASSLALENIQYFGAGTRLSVL.

The rearrangement uses TRBV6-1 and TRBJ2-5, with D perhaps matching TRBD1 (6 bases). Trimming stripped 11 bases from V and 2 bases from J, with 12 bases between. This CDR3 has 12 amino acids. Per germline, CDR1 MNHNS and CDR2 SASEGT. This CDR3 reads CAGGRTQETQYF. CDR3 coding DNA: TGTGCCGGGGGCAGGACGCAAGAGACCCAGTACTTC.

At least ten counts were recorded for this clonotype. J is TRBJ2-7 and V is TRBV5-1, with D perhaps TRBD1 (5 bases). The V gene's germline CDR1 is SGHRS and CDR2 YFSETQ. The ends were cut back, 1 base at V and 3 bases at J, with 11 bases in the middle. The CDR3 spans 14 residues. CDR3 sequence: CASSLQQGVYEQYF. The CDR3 DNA sequence: TGCGCCAGCAGCTTGCAACAAGGGGTCTACGAGCAGTACTTC.

This clonotype came up many times. The chain carries TRBV6-6 and TRBJ1-3, with D maybe TRBD1 (6 bases). Germline values: CDR1 MNHNY, CDR2 SVGAGI (reference sequence). The CDR3 is 15 amino acids. Deletions cut 4 bases from V and 2 bases from J, with 12 bases between. The CDR3 region is CASSSWGLAGNTIYF. CDR3 DNA sequence: TGTGCCAGCAGTTCATGGGGGCTGGCTGGAAACACCATATATTTT.

There are many counts of this clonotype. CDR3 region: CASSQDSSGAQFF. As DNA, the CDR3 is TGTGCCAGCAGCCAAGACTCCAGCGGGGCGCAGTTCTTC. The chain employs TRBV3-1 and TRBJ2-1, with 7 positions matching TRBD2. J lost 12 bases, V lost 0 bases, and 5 bases had no gene match. The CDR3 has 13 residues. The germline V gene has CDR1 LGHDT and CDR2 YNNKEL (reference sequence).

The chain recombines TRBV11-2 with TRBJ2-1; 9 bases fit TRBD1. In germline, CDR1 is SGHAT, CDR2 FQNNGV. The CDR3 length is 17 residues. V trimming: 5 bases; J trimming: 7 bases; junction bases outside the gene matches: 15. This chain's CDR3 is CASSPRTGDSFWNEQFF. The CDR3 coding sequence is TGTGCCAGCAGCCCCCGGACAGGGGATTCCTTTTGGAATGAGCAGTTCTTC.

This clonotype occurred a few times. V and J are TRBV5-1 and TRBJ2-3; 9 positions match TRBD1. V lost 0 bases, J lost 3 bases, and 5 bases stayed unmatched. The CDR3 is 16 residues long. Per germline, CDR1 SGHRS and CDR2 YFSETQ. CDR3 amino acids: CASSLGVDRGTDTQYF. The CDR3 bases are TGCGCCAGCAGCTTGGGAGTGGACAGGGGTACAGATACGCAGTATTTT.

This clonotype was detected ten times or more. This chain joins TRBV4-1 and TRBJ1-2; D gene ambiguous. Trimming took off 5 bases at V and 13 bases at J, with 17 bases between the two ends. Per germline, CDR1 MGHRA and CDR2 YSYEKL. This CDR3 region has 12 residues. The CDR3 here is CASSSSSGRSTF. In DNA, the CDR3 is TGCGCCAGCAGCTCTTCCAGTGGACGCTCCACCTTC.

This clonotype was seen more than once but under ten times. The chain couples TRBV24-1 to TRBJ2-3, with 11 nucleotides matching TRBD2. V lost 2 bases, J lost 2 bases, and 5 bases stayed unmatched. CDR3 length: 17 amino acids. Germline CDR1 reads KGHDR; CDR2 reads SFDVKD. The CDR3 nucleotides are TGTGCCACCAGTGATTCCTCTAGCGGGGGGAACACAGATACGCAGTATTTT. Residues: CATSDSSSGGNTDTQYF.

The table lists this clonotype with many counts. V is TRBV6-2 or TRBV6-3 and J is TRBJ2-5, with D possibly being TRBD1 (6 bases). The V end was cut by 4 bases, the J end by 7 bases, with 22 bases between. Germline-derived CDR1 and CDR2 are MNHEY and SVGEGT. The CDR3 totals 16 residues. The CDR3 spells CASSWPGTKYEATQYF. CDR3 bases: TGTGCCAGCAGTTGGCCCGGGACAAAGTACGAGGCGACCCAGTACTTC.